The TCR beta chain described here comes from a study of blood T cell repertoires in COVID-19. This CDR3 has 13 amino acids. Deletions cut 7 bases from V and 5 bases from J, with 14 bases between. Sequencing used immunoSEQ multiplex PCR; TCRdb keeps in-frame clones, though not all of them. The data hold about 330,000 clones, with around 89% observed a single time. The rearrangement links TRBV12-3 or TRBV12-4 to TRBJ1-1; no reliable D call. Sequencing input: peripheral blood. The source of this sequence is a woman aged 45-60 years with active or convalescent COVID-19. CDR3 nucleotide sequence: TGTGCCAGCAAAAAGAGGAGGGAAACTGAAGCTTTCTTT. Translation: CASKKRRETEAFF.